This TCR beta chain stems from a study of blood T cell repertoires in COVID-19. Profiling relied on immunoSEQ multiplex PCR, and the TCRdb table lists in-frame clones only, not all of them. Of 200,000 to 300,000 clones in the sample, 80% to 90% were seen once. This clone has a single count. This TCR was sampled from a young man with active or convalescent COVID-19. The specimen sequenced was peripheral blood.

CDR3 sequence (DNA): TGCGCCAGCAGCCCCCGGACTAGCGGGGAAACAGATACGCAGTATTTT. Its protein product is CASSPRTSGETDTQYF. The genes are TRBV5-1 and TRBJ2-3, with TRBD2 matching 12 bases. The junction had 6 bases not matched to a gene; V was cut back by 4 bases and J by 3 bases. The CDR3 extends over 16 amino acids. CDR1 and CDR2 (germline): SGHRS, YFSETQ.